The clone carrying this T cell receptor beta chain was observed at least ten times. Its antigen remains unidentified. Unique molecular identifiers were incorporated into the prepared TCRbeta library. TCRdb reanalysed the PCR reads using MiXCR and keeps one entry per CDR3 protein. The sample holds under 850,000 distinct CDR3 sequences, roughly 13% seen once. The germline gives CDR1 SGHTA, CDR2 FQGNSA. V trimming: 0 bases; J trimming: 0 bases; junction bases outside the gene matches: 4. This CDR3 is 16 amino acids long. These data are taken from a study of T-cell reconstitution after alpha-beta-depleted transplantation in children. Findings and caveats of the study: In some patients, recipient T cells and intrathymic progenitors surviving conditioning explained high day-60 diversity. Several hundred expanded graft clones reportedly were the source of alpha-beta T cells about two months after transplant.

The chain couples TRBV7-2 to TRBJ1-2, with 7 nucleotides matching TRBD1. The clonotype originates from a girl aged 2-9 years with congenital amegakaryocytic thrombocytopenia, due to receive a stem cell transplant. Material: PBMCs, obtained before TCRalphabeta/CD19-depleted stem cell transplant. CDR3 DNA sequence: TGTGCCAGCAGCTTAGCTTCAGGGGGGACTAACTATGGCTACACCTTC. Translation gives CASSLASGGTNYGYTF.